The rows below give T cell receptor beta chains drawn from one sample of a study of cytomegalovirus exposure and HLA in healthy donors. Assay used: immunoSEQ multiplex PCR; TCRdb lists only in-frame clones, some missing. Seen here are fewer than 250,000 clones, approximately 80% observed once, and the top ten hold approximately 2.8%. The sample consisted of PBMCs. The receptors were sampled from a man aged 25-40 years in good health and CMV-seronegative. Each CDR3 is given with its conserved first and last residue. Part of the rows lack a size; the others show once, few, many or a class for expanded clones.

V,J,size,CDR3
TRBV2,TRBJ2-7,.,CASTSGTGFYEQYF
TRBV6-5,TRBJ1-1,.,CASRRDSSGTEAFF
TRBV18,TRBJ2-4,.,CASSQQGAGNIQYF
TRBV4-3,TRBJ2-1,.,CASSRLTPLAGGLPGNNEQFF
TRBV27,TRBJ1-2,.,CASSFVDRNYGYTF
TRBV5-1,TRBJ1-1,once,CASSPVGGMNTEAFF
TRBV6-5,TRBJ2-7,.,CASRLAGGPYEQYF
TRBV7-2,TRBJ1-5,.,CASSLTRDQPQHF
TRBV16,TRBJ1-2,.,CASSQSRTGGYGYTF
TRBV29-1,TRBJ2-7,.,CSVQTRGGSYEQYF
TRBV2,TRBJ1-2,.,CASSRDNYGYTF
TRBV11-2,TRBJ1-2,.,CASSLGTGGSYGYTF
TRBV28,TRBJ1-2,.,CASSFVGRRLYWGYTF
TRBV19,TRBJ2-5,.,CASSISPGTGVETQYF
TRBV5-6,TRBJ2-7,many,CASSWWYRPYEQYF
TRBV9,TRBJ2-5,.,CASSPFLGQLLQETQYF
TRBV7-8,TRBJ1-1,.,CASRLRDSNTEAFF
TRBV10-3,TRBJ2-3,.,CASSYSGQVTDTQYF
TRBV15,TRBJ2-7,.,CATSSPGQGGVYEQYF
TRBV7-2,TRBJ1-1,.,CASSLPVGGAFF
TRBV5-1,TRBJ1-4,.,CASSRGANEKLFF
TRBV7-9,TRBJ1-1,.,CSSSHPTGGRNTEAFF
TRBV9,TRBJ2-6,.,CASSVDLDAFSGASVLTF
TRBV6-6,TRBJ1-5,few,CASSYEVSNQPQHF
TRBV9,TRBJ1-3,.,CASRPSTAGGNTIYF
TRBV15,TRBJ2-7,.,CATSSGDRDSYEQYF
TRBV5-1,TRBJ2-2,.,CASSLEGGGLNTGELFF
TRBV19,TRBJ1-5,.,CASSGQGGGQPQHF
TRBV5-1,TRBJ1-1,.,CASSLRTGSNTEAFF
TRBV6-1,TRBJ2-2,.,CASSPQGTGELFF
TRBV5-1,TRBJ2-6,.,CASSHGTGATGANVLTF
TRBV28,TRBJ2-7,.,CASSSGAPSGYEQYF
TRBV7-9,TRBJ2-3,.,CASVGSTDTQYF
TRBV11-2,TRBJ2-7,.,CASSQGQGGAKQYF
TRBV4-1,TRBJ1-4,.,CASSQDSGGPWEKLFF
TRBV7-9,TRBJ2-7,.,CASSLVEEDEQYF
TRBV9,TRBJ2-3,once,CASSVDPGGYTDTQYF
TRBV2,TRBJ1-2,.,CASNLRTGYGYTF
TRBV9,TRBJ2-1,.,CASSVDGGAYEQFF
TRBV7-3,TRBJ1-1,.,CASSVTGNTEAFF
TRBV7-8,TRBJ2-7,.,CASSLSYEQYF
TRBV9,TRBJ1-2,.,CASSPRSQGDYGYTF
TRBV6-6,TRBJ2-2,.,CASRGQGIAGELFF
TRBV5-6,TRBJ2-5,.,CASSLSGYQETQYF
TRBV6-1,TRBJ2-3,.,CASSEATGPSTDTQYF
TRBV7-9,TRBJ1-1,.,CSSSWTGGDHTEAFF
TRBV9,TRBJ1-1,.,CASSVRSGFTEAFF
TRBV10-1,TRBJ1-2,.,CALGGNYGYTF
TRBV7-9,TRBJ2-2,.,CASSNTGSGELFF
TRBV11-1,TRBJ2-7,.,CASSFGGLSYEQYF
TRBV5-4,.,.,CASSLAGAGAEQYF
TRBV6-4,TRBJ1-1,.,CAIKRQAHTEAFF
TRBV6-5,TRBJ2-7,.,CASSTGTGDLEQYF
TRBV11-3,TRBJ2-2,once,CASSSTGGWSGELFF
TRBV4-1,TRBJ2-1,.,CASSQGLGGGNSNEQFF
TRBV5-4,TRBJ2-7,.,CASSFGQGRREQYF
TRBV7-9,TRBJ2-1,once,CASHPLAATVNEQFF
TRBV4-1,TRBJ2-5,.,CASSQQGGNAGSQETQYF
TRBV9,TRBJ2-6,.,CASSAVSGANVLTF